This T cell receptor beta chain emerged from a study of beta chain bispecific antibodies for T cell cancers listed by TCRdb under 2021. With respect to the entire study: Healthy donor T cells were cocultured with T cell leukemia lines and bispecific antibodies, and TRBV sequencing of the surviving cells was then used to measure how much each TRBV family was depleted.

T cells were expanded from blood mononuclear cells with anti-CD3 antibody OKT3 or CD3/CD28 Dynabeads for roughly 3 days. The culture conditions for expanded T cells were RPMI 1640 plus 10% fetal bovine serum, recombinant human IL-2 (roughly 95 IU/ml) and IL-7 (about 5 ng/ml). For cocultures, approximately 50,000 normal T cells were combined with approximately 50,000 target cells and bispecific antibody in about 0.095 mL and incubated for around 16 hours at 37 degrees C. Each bispecific antibody was composed of two single-chain variable fragments, which were expressed in a single-chain diabody format with a His tag. The effector T cells were obtained from healthy human donors, with peripheral blood mononuclear cells isolated from leukapheresis samples by Ficoll density gradient centrifugation. The libraries included unique molecular identifier barcodes, and the barcodes were used to quantify clonotypes. Qiagen AllPrep DNA/RNA Micro kits were used to isolate total RNA, and an Agilent TapeStation was used to check RNA quality. TCR beta libraries were constructed by 5' RACE, in which cDNA synthesis was followed by two PCR steps with TCR beta constant-region gene-specific primers. TCR beta libraries were sequenced on an Illumina MiSeq platform. As for the authors' bioinformatics: Reads were processed with MIGEC, MiXCR and VDJtools. Clonotype frequency was calculated as the fraction of unique molecular identifiers assigned to a given clonotype among all unique molecular identifiers in the sample. TCRdb reran the public reads through fastp at Q25 and MiXCR, keeping productive beta chains. CDR3 protein duplicates are merged, each entry listing the most common genes and DNA. The V and J calls and clone size come from TCRdb's table, not from the authors' own analysis. This sample holds about 20,000 distinct CDR3 sequences; about 2.7% were observed only once. 25% to 35% of the sample goes to the ten largest clones.

This clonotype is categorized as medium-sized (0.01 to 0.1%). Its antigen is not yet known. No quality values exist for individual bases; no much larger clone is one base distant. The research as a whole found: Every sequenced sample contained a mix of leukemia cell line cells and normal T cells, and most targeted TRBV signal came from the leukemia cells rather than from the normal T cells.

The receptor's source is a human donor in good health. Some clones in this sample may be carry-over from other donors' samples. Sample: healthy donor T cells cultured with leukemia cells.

The CDR3 sequence is CASRPLGGSGTGELFF. The base sequence is TGTGCCAGCAGGCCCTTAGGGGGCTCGGGCACCGGGGAGCTGTTTTTT. The rearrangement combines TRBV6-4 with TRBJ2-2; 7 central nucleotides agree with TRBD1. From the cysteine up to the phenylalanine, the CDR3 has a length of 16 residues. The sequence is cut down to CDR3 DNA, 48 bases in frame from base 1. The germline V and J ends show losses of 6 bases and 4 bases respectively, and no gene match explains 11 bases of the junction. The germline V gene sets CDR1 to MRHNA and CDR2 to SNTAGT.